This T cell receptor (beta chain) emerged from a study of T cell responses to AZD1222 COVID-19 vaccine. The assay was immunoSEQ multiplex PCR, and TCRdb's table has in-frame clones only and misses some. The repertoire consists of 160,000 or so clones, with approximately 88% occurring once and the leading ten covering 4% to 5.5%. Germline CDR1 reads LNHDA; CDR2 reads SQIVND (reference sequence). The CDR3 is made up of 17 amino acids. The V segment lost 2 bases and the J segment 4 bases; nucleotides outside the gene matches: 13. This clone was counted once. The receptor comes from an adult who received the AZD1222 COVID-19 vaccine. Here the sequenced sample was peripheral blood, taken 28 days after the second AZD1222 dose. This rearrangement joins TRBV19 to TRBJ1-1; 7 nucleotides align to TRBD1. The CDR3 DNA reads TGTGCCAGTAGTATAATACCGGTTTCGAGACAGGGCACTGAAGCTTTCTTT. Its translation is CASSIIPVSRQGTEAFF.